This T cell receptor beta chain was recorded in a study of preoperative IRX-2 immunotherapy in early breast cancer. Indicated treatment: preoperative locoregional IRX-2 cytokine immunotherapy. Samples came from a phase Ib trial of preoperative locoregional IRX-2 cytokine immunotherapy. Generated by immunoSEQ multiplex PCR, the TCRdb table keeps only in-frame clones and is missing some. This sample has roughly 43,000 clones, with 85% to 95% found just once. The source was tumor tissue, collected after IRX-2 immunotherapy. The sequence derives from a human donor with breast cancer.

CDR3 sequence reads: CASSQPMGQINTEAFF. The CDR3 DNA is TGCGCCAGCAGCCAACCAATGGGACAGATCAACACTGAAGCTTTCTTT. V usage is TRBV4-1 and J usage is TRBJ1-1; 7 nucleotides agree with TRBD1. The V segment lost 2 bases and the J segment 2 bases; nucleotides outside the gene matches: 8. CDR1 and CDR2 (germline): MGHRA, YSYEKL. CDR3 length equals 16 residues.